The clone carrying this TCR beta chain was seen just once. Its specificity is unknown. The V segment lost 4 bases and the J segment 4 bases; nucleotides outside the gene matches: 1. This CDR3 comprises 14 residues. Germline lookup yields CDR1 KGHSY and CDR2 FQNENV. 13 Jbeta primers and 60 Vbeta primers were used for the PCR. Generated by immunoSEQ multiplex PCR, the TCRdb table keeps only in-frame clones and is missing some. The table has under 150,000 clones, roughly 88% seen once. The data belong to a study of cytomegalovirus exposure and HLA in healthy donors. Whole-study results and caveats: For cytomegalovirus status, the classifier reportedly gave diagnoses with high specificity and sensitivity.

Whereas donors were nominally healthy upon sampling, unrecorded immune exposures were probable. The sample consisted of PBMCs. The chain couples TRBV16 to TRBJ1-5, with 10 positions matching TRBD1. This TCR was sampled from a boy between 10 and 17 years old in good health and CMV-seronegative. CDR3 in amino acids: CASSPGQGNQPQHF. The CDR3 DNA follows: TGTGCCAGCAGCCCGGGACAGGGGAATCAGCCCCAGCATTTT.